Following are 24 T cell receptor beta chains from one sample sequenced in a study of T cell repertoires in cytomegalovirus infection. One entry per CDR3 protein results from TCRdb running MiXCR on the reads. This sample yields approximately 150,000 distinct CDR3 sequences, of which about 6.3% are seen a single time; under 20% belongs to the top ten. Sequencing used PBMCs. These receptors all come from a human donor in good health (CMV status not recorded). Some clones in this sample may be carry-over from other donors' samples.

This clonotype was seen ten or more times. V and J are TRBV7-3 and TRBJ2-2; TRBD1 agrees at 7 bases. Germline-derived CDR1 and CDR2 are SGHTA and FQGTGA. Trimming removed 5 bases from V and 6 bases from J; junction bases left unmatched: 6. The CDR3 extends over 14 amino acids. DNA for the CDR3: TGTGCCAGCAGCCTAGACAGGGCCGCCGGGGAGCTGTTTTTT. Amino acids: CASSLDRAAGELFF.

This clonotype appeared many times. This chain joins TRBV6-1 and TRBJ1-5; 9 nucleotides line up with TRBD1. CDR1 is MNHNS and CDR2 is SASEGT in the germline V gene. The CDR3 consists of 14 residues. With V trimmed by 7 bases and J by 4 bases, 5 bases remained unmatched. The CDR3, as DNA: TGTGCCAGCATCAACAGGGGGCCGAATCAGCCCCAGCATTTT. It yields the protein CASINRGPNQPQHF.

The sample holds many counts of this clonotype. The chain recombines TRBV20-1 with TRBJ2-4; weak D call: TRBD1 (5 bases). V lost 3 bases and J lost 0, with 12 bases in between. This CDR3 is built from 15 residues. CDR1 DFQATT and CDR2 SNEGSKA come from the germline V gene (reference sequence). This CDR3 reads CSARAQGSAKNIQYF. The CDR3 nucleotides read TGCAGTGCTAGGGCCCAGGGCTCAGCCAAAAACATTCAGTACTTC.

This clonotype occurred many times. J is TRBJ1-2 and V is TRBV28; D unclear. Germline V lookup: CDR1 MDHEN, CDR2 SYDVKM. The length of the CDR3 is 13 residues. The V end was cut by 6 bases, the J end by 6 bases, with 14 bases between. The CDR3 nucleotides read TGTGCCAGCAGCTCAAGCTTAACCAATGGCTACACCTTC. Translating gives CASSSSLTNGYTF.

V is TRBV6-4 and J is TRBJ2-7, with 8 positions matching TRBD1. The CDR3 length is 13 residues. V gave up 9 bases and J gave up 6 bases; unmatched junction bases: 10. Germline values: CDR1 MRHNA, CDR2 SNTAGT. The CDR3 spells CARIGQGLAEQYF. The CDR3 region has the DNA TGTGCCAGGATTGGACAGGGCTTAGCCGAGCAGTACTTC.

The gene calls are TRBV20-1 and TRBJ1-1; D is unclear. The CDR3 has 9 amino acids. V lost 6 bases to trimming and J lost 7 bases, with 6 bases between them. Germline CDR1 DFQATT, CDR2 SNEGSKA (reference sequence). In DNA form, the CDR3 reads TGCAGTGCCGACGGTGAAGCTTTCTTT. Its translation: CSADGEAFF.

There are a few counts of this clonotype. The J gene is TRBJ1-2, the V gene TRBV28; the D gene is possibly TRBD1 (6 bases). The CDR3 consists of 14 residues. The V gene lost 7 bases and the J gene lost 4 bases, with 16 bases spanning the gap. Germline V gene data show CDR1 as MDHEN and CDR2 as SYDVKM. The CDR3 reads CASNRGTIFYGYTF. The CDR3 DNA follows: TGTGCCAGCAATCGGGGGACAATCTTCTATGGCTACACCTTC.

In its sample, this clonotype was seen many times. This chain links TRBV7-2 with TRBJ2-7; a possible D gene is TRBD1 (6 bases). The ends were cut back, 5 bases at V and 3 bases at J, with 14 bases in the middle. There are 14 residues in the CDR3. The germline CDR1 and CDR2 sequences are SGHTA and FQGNSA. The CDR3 here is CASSPTGINYEQYF. CDR3 bases: TGTGCCAGCAGCCCGACAGGAATTAACTACGAGCAGTACTTC.

J is TRBJ2-7 and V is TRBV4-3; D is unclear. Germline CDR1 is LGHNA and CDR2 is YSLEER. The CDR3 has 13 residues. The germline V and J ends were trimmed by 0 bases and 2 bases, with 5 bases remaining between them. CDR3: CASSQDLTYEQYF. CDR3 DNA: TGCGCCAGCAGCCAAGACCTTACCTACGAGCAGTACTTC.

This clonotype was found many times. The gene calls are TRBV4-3 and TRBJ2-2; 11 bases are a match to TRBD1. V dropped 4 bases and J dropped 7; count of bases not matched to a gene: 5. The germline V gene has CDR1 LGHNA and CDR2 YSLEER. This CDR3 comprises 15 residues. CDR3 bases: TGCGCCAGCAGCCGAGGACAGGGGGCAGGCGGGGAGCTGTTTTTT. Its protein product is CASSRGQGAGGELFF.

This clonotype was counted at least ten times. The V and J genes are TRBV29-1 and TRBJ1-3; D is possibly TRBD1 (5 bases). This CDR3 comprises 12 residues. Trimming pared 7 bases from V and 2 bases from J, leaving 9 bases between. Germline V gives CDR1 SQVTM, CDR2 ANQGSEA. CDR3 sequence reads: CSGDRTGNTIYF. CDR3 DNA: TGCAGCGGTGACAGAACTGGAAACACCATATATTTT. Variable domain in full (rest from reference TRBV29-1 and TRBJ1-3): SAVISQKPSRDICQRGTSLTIQCQVDSQVTMMFWYRQQPGQSLTLIATANQGSEATYESGFVIDKFPISRPNLTFSTLTVSNMSPEDSSIYLCSGDRTGNTIYFGEGSWLTVV.

The gene calls are TRBV19 and TRBJ2-1, with 9 nucleotides matching TRBD1. CDR1 LNHDA and CDR2 SQIVND come from the germline V gene (reference sequence). CDR3 length equals 14 residues. After removal of 3 bases from V and 5 bases from J, the junction contained 2 bases not matched to a gene. The CDR3 is CASSIGTGNNEQFF. The DNA of the CDR3 is TGTGCCAGTAGTATCGGGACAGGGAACAATGAGCAGTTCTTC.

This clonotype was recorded at least ten times. The chain uses TRBV29-1 and TRBJ1-5; D is undetermined. The CDR3 loop spans 12 amino acids. Trimming took 6 bases from V and 2 from J, leaving 8 bases between them. From germline, CDR1 is SQVTM and CDR2 ANQGSEA. CDR3: CSVTFGNQPQHF. The CDR3 coding sequence is TGCAGCGTGACGTTTGGCAATCAGCCCCAGCATTTT.

This clonotype was detected ten times or more. The chain uses TRBV19 and TRBJ2-7; D is undetermined. CDR3 size: 15 residues. V was pared by 4 bases and J by 2 bases, with 15 bases between. CDR1 is LNHDA, CDR2 SQIVND, per germline (reference sequence). CDR3 bases: TGTGCCAGTAGTAACGACGGGCCTAATGCCTACGAGCAGTACTTC. Translating it yields CASSNDGPNAYEQYF.

This clonotype was observed many times. The chain employs TRBV12-3 or TRBV12-4 and TRBJ2-7; D gene ambiguous. The CDR3 runs 14 residues. Deletions cut 5 bases from V and 2 bases from J, with 13 bases between. The CDR3 DNA is TGTGCCAGCAGTCGTTGGGCAGGAACCTACGAGCAGTACTTC. Translated: CASSRWAGTYEQYF.

This clonotype was counted at least ten times. J is TRBJ2-5 and V is TRBV7-3; TRBD2 might be the D (7 bases). V dropped 4 bases and J dropped 7 bases, with 25 bases sitting between them. CDR1 is SGHTA and CDR2 is FQGTGA in the germline V gene. The CDR3 is made up of 17 amino acids. CDR3 in DNA: TGTGCCAGCAGCTCGCTCGGGGGGCGGGTCGACAATTCGACCCAGTACTTC. Protein sequence: CASSSLGGRVDNSTQYF.

This clonotype came up many times. This chain uses TRBV6-2 or TRBV6-3 with TRBJ1-1, with D perhaps TRBD1 (5 bases). With 5 bases removed from V and 5 bases from J, the gap between germline ends came to 12 bases. The germline gives CDR1 MNHEY, CDR2 SVGEGT. CDR3 size: 13 residues. The CDR3 DNA follows: TGTGCCAGCAGTCCCCCAGGGCGAACTGAAGCTTTCTTT. Translating it yields CASSPPGRTEAFF.

The V call is TRBV6-2 or TRBV6-3, the J call TRBJ1-1; D call uncertain. The CDR3 consists of 12 residues. V gave up 5 bases and J gave up 1 base, with 5 bases separating them. Germline assignment: CDR1 MNHEY and CDR2 SVGEGT. CDR3 nucleotide sequence: TGTGCCAGCAGTCGACGGAACACTGAAGCTTTCTTT. Protein: CASSRRNTEAFF.

This clonotype was recorded at least ten times. The V gene is TRBV7-8, the J gene TRBJ1-1; no clear D. The germline V gene encodes CDR1 SGHVS and CDR2 FQNEAQ. There are 14 residues in the CDR3. Trimming removed 5 bases at V and 4 bases at J, with 14 bases between. In DNA form, the CDR3 reads TGTGCCAGCAGCATTGAGGGTGTCGGCACTGAAGCTTTCTTT. It translates to CASSIEGVGTEAFF.

At least ten counts were recorded for this clonotype. J is TRBJ1-1 and V is TRBV12-3 or TRBV12-4, with TRBD1 matching over 7 bases. This CDR3 spans 14 amino acids. Trimming at V came to 5 bases and at J to 5 bases, leaving 8 bases not matched to a gene. In DNA, the CDR3 is TGTGCCAGCAGTCTTTTCACAGGGGTGACTGAAGCTTTCTTT. Protein: CASSLFTGVTEAFF.

This clonotype was counted at least ten times. The genes are TRBV10-3 and TRBJ1-1; D is undetermined. V lost 3 bases, J lost 7 bases, and 12 bases lay in between. CDR3 length: 13 residues. CDR1 is ENHRY, CDR2 SYGVKD, per germline. The CDR3 region has the DNA TGTGCCATCAGTGACGCGATCCAATATGAAGCTTTCTTT. This sequence encodes CAISDAIQYEAFF.

In its sample, this clonotype was seen a few times. The gene calls are TRBV19 and TRBJ1-5; maybe TRBD1 (6 bases). This CDR3 contains 15 residues. Germline CDR1 is LNHDA and CDR2 is SQIVND (reference sequence). Trimming stripped 10 bases from V and 0 bases from J, with 16 bases between. DNA for the CDR3: TGTGCCACAAAGGGGACACGCTTTAGCAATCAGCCCCAGCATTTT. Protein sequence: CATKGTRFSNQPQHF. Looking up the rest from reference TRBV19 and TRBJ1-5 gives the full variable domain: DGGITQSPKYLFRKEGQNVTLSCEQNLNHDAMYWYRQDPGQGLRLIYYSQIVNDFQKGDIAEGYSVSREKKESFPLTVTSAQKNPTAFYLCATKGTRFSNQPQHFGDGTRLSIL.

This clonotype was counted ten times or more. The rearrangement links TRBV7-9 to TRBJ1-4, with D possibly matching TRBD1 (6 bases). There are 15 residues in the CDR3. Germline-derived CDR1 and CDR2 are SEHNR and FQNEAQ (reference sequence). Trimming left V 4 bases short and J 7 bases short, with 16 bases between. CDR3 in amino acids: CASSSKGQPTEKLFF. In nucleotides, the CDR3 is TGTGCCAGCAGCTCAAAGGGACAACCAACTGAAAAACTGTTTTTT.

Ten or more counts support this clonotype. The chain recombines TRBV7-9 with TRBJ2-7; TRBD1 matches at 7 bases. The CDR3 runs 14 residues. With 6 bases clipped from V and 5 bases from J, the junction kept 10 bases outside the gene matches. Germline-derived CDR1 and CDR2 are SEHNR and FQNEAQ (reference sequence). The CDR3 region is CASREQGQSHEQYF. The CDR3 DNA is TGTGCCAGCAGAGAACAGGGACAGAGCCACGAGCAGTACTTC.